This TCR beta chain was identified in a study of blood T cell repertoires in COVID-19. Looking at the study overall: Donors in the United States, Italy and Spain gave samples during acute or convalescent COVID-19. Sources were T cells, B-cell-depleted T cells, or PBMCs; the material itself was cDNA or gDNA.

This clone was observed a single time. CDR1 is SGHDN, CDR2 FVKESK, per germline. This CDR3 region has 16 residues. V was clipped by 5 bases and J by 2 bases; unmatched bases: 11. In the authors' methods: Amplification of reference gene primers provided the estimated nucleated cell counts. The protocol was immunoSEQ multiplex PCR, while the TCRdb copy is restricted to in-frame clones and leaves out a portion. That table gives V, J and clone size, and the DNA gave D and trimming. The repertoire holds 200,000 or so clones, with roughly four fifths as singletons. This clonotype originated in a woman aged 60-75 years with acute or convalescent COVID-19. This chain links TRBV14 with TRBJ2-7; 8 bases match TRBD1. Sequencing was performed on peripheral blood. The CDR3 DNA reads as TGTGCCAGCAGCTTGAAACCAGGGGGCGTCCCCTACGAGCAGTACTTC. Translation: CASSLKPGGVPYEQYF.